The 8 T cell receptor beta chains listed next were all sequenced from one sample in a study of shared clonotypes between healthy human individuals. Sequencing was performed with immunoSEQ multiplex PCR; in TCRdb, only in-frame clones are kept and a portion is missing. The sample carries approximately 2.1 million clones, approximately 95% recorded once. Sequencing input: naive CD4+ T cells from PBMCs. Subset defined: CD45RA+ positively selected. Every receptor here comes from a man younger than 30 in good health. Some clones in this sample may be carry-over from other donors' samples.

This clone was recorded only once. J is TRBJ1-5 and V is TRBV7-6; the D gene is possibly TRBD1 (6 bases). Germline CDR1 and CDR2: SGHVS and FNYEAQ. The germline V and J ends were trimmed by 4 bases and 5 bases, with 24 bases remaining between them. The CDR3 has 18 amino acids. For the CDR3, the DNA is TGTGCCAGCAGCTCAAGGGATCAGGGGCTGGGTAACGATCAGCCCCAGCATTTT. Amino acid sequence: CASSSRDQGLGNDQPQHF.

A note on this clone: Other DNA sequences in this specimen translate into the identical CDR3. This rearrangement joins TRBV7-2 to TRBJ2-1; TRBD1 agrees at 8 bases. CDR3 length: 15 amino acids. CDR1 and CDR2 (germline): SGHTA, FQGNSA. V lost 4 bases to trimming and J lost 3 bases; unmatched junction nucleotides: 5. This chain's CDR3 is CASSSDRGSYNEQFF. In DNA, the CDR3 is TGTGCCAGCAGCTCCGACAGGGGTAGCTACAATGAGCAGTTCTTC.

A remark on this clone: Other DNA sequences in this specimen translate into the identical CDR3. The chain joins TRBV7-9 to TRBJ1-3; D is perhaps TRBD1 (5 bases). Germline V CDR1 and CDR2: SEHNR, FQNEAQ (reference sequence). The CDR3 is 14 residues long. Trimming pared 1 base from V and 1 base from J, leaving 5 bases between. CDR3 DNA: TGTGCCAGCAGCTTAGGACAGTCTGGAAACACCATATATTTT. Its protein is CASSLGQSGNTIYF.

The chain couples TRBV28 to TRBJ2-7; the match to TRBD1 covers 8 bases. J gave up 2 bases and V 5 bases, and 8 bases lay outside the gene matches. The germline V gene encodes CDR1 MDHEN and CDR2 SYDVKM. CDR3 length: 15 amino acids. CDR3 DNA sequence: TGTGCCAGCAGTCACCTCAGGGGGCATACCTACGAGCAGTACTTC. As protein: CASSHLRGHTYEQYF.

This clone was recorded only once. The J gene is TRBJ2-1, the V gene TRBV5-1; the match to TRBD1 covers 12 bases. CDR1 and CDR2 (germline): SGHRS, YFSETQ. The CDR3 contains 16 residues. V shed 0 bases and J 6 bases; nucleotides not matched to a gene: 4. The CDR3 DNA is TGCGCCAGCAGCTTGGTGGGGACAGGGGGCTCCAATGAGCAGTTCTTC. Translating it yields CASSLVGTGGSNEQFF.

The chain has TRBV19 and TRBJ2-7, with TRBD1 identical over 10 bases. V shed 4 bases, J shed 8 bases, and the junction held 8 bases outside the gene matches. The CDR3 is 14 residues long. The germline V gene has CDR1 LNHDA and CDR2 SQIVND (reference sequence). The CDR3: CASSTGTGATKQYF. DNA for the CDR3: TGTGCCAGTAGTACCGGGACAGGGGCAACGAAGCAGTACTTC.

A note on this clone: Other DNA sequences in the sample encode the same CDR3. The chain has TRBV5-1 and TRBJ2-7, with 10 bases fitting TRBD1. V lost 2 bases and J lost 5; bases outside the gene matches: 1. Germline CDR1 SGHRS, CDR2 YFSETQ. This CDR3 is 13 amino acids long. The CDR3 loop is CASSLGTGDEQYF. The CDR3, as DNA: TGCGCCAGCAGCTTAGGGACAGGGGACGAGCAGTACTTC.

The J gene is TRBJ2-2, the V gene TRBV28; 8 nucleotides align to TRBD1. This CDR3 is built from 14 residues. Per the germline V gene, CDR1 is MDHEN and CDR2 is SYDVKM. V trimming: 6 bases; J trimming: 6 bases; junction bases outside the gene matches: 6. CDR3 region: CASRRTGRAGELFF. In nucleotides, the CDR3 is TGTGCCAGCAGACGGACAGGGCGAGCCGGGGAGCTGTTTTTT.